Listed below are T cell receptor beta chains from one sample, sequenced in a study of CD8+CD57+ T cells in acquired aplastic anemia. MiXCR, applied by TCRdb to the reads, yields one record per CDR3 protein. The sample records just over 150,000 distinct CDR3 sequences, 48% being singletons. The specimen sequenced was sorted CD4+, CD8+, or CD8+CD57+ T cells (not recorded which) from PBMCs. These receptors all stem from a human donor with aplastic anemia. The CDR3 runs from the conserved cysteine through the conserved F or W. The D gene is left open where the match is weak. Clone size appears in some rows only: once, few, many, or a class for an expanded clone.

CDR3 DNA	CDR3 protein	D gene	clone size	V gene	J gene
TGTGCCAGCAGCTTAGGGACAGGGCACACAGATACGCAGTATTTT	CASSLGTGHTDTQYF	TRBD1	many	TRBV7-9	TRBJ2-3
TGTGCCACCACCCCCCAACGGGCCGGGGAGCTGTTTTTT	CATTPQRAGELFF	-	-	TRBV15	TRBJ2-2
TGCGCCAGCAGCCAGGCCCTCGGGCCGTCAACCGTAACCGGGGAGCTGTTTTTT	CASSQALGPSTVTGELFF	-	-	TRBV5-1	TRBJ2-2
TGTGCCAGCAGCTCCCTCGAGGGCACTGAAGCTTTCTTT	CASSSLEGTEAFF	-	-	TRBV5-6	TRBJ1-1
TGCGCCAGCACCAAAGGGGAGACTGAAGCTTTCTTT	CASTKGETEAFF	-	-	TRBV5-1	TRBJ1-1
TGTGCCTGGAGTGTGGGACAGGGACCAGATACGCAGTATTTT	CAWSVGQGPDTQYF	TRBD1	many	TRBV30	TRBJ2-3
TGTGCCACCAGCAGTTCATCGGGGGTTGGCTACACCTTC	CATSSSSGVGYTF	-	few	TRBV15	TRBJ1-2
TGTGCCAGCAGCCCCGGGAGCCTGTCCATGAGGAATGAGCAGTTCTTC	CASSPGSLSMRNEQFF	-	many	TRBV7-3	TRBJ2-1
TGCAGTGCTAGCGGGGACTCCAACTACGAGCAGTACTTC	CSASGDSNYEQYF	-	-	TRBV20-1	TRBJ2-7
TGCGCCAGCAGCTCCAACGTGTTAAGCACAGATACGCAGTATTTT	CASSSNVLSTDTQYF	-	few	TRBV5-1	TRBJ2-3
TGTGCCAGCAGTTTCGATTTTGCGCGGGACACTGAAGCTTTCTTT	CASSFDFARDTEAFF	-	-	TRBV12-3/TRBV12-4	TRBJ1-1
TGTGCCAGCAGCCCGATTTCAACGGGCTACGAGCAGTACTTC	CASSPISTGYEQYF	-	many	TRBV9	TRBJ2-7
TGTGCCAGCAGCTCAAGCGAAGTAACCAAGCAGTTCTTC	CASSSSEVTKQFF	-	many	TRBV5-6	TRBJ2-1
TGTGCCAGCAGCCAAGGGCCAGGGTCGTTCTACGAGCAGTACTTC	CASSQGPGSFYEQYF	-	-	TRBV14	TRBJ2-7
TGTGCCAGCAGCTTAGATTCCAGCGGAACCCTCTACGAGCAGTACTTC	CASSLDSSGTLYEQYF	-	many	TRBV11-2	TRBJ2-7